This T cell receptor beta chain was retrieved from a study of blood T cell repertoires in COVID-19 (dated by TCRdb to the early 2020s). At the level of the whole study: Samples covering the acute and convalescent phases of COVID-19 were provided by collaborators in the United States, Italy and Spain. The samples were drawn from two sources: the first 160 participants of the ongoing ImmuneRACE study, and some 1,300 subjects contributed by 6 global collaborators. The material from the prospective study consisted of cDNA or gDNA derived from T cells, B-cell-depleted T cells, or PBMCs. The dataset comprised deeply sampled blood TCRbeta repertoires from subjects exposed to, actively infected with, or recovered from COVID-19. Sample metadata almost always included a de-identified subject ID, COVID-19 status, age in years and sex. Where HLA class I and class II types were available, the types were taken from metadata supplied by the sample provider, not from assay-based typing. The repertoires were released in a freely available public database intended as a resource for research on the immune response to SARS-CoV-2. Beyond this particular receptor, the publication reports: How much clinical and demographic metadata was included differed by source and by participant, and the metadata was provided uncurated.

Whole blood was collected in K2EDTA tubes by collaborating institutions according to the institutions' own protocols. For TCRbeta analysis, collaborator samples were shipped as frozen whole blood, as isolated PBMCs, or as DNA extracted from either sample type. Concerning this clone: Its antigen has not been determined. The record has no base qualities; no much larger clone is one base away.

TCRbeta CDR3 regions were amplified from genomic DNA by means of the immunoSEQ Assay, a bias-controlled multiplex PCR. The paper's processing steps were these. Nucleated cell counts per sample were estimated from amplification of reference gene primers within the assay. To quantify the absolute abundance of each unique TCRbeta CDR3 rearrangement, sequence reads were collapsed and filtered. For each sample, productive Simpson clonality was calculated as the square root of Simpson's diversity index across productive rearrangements. TCRdb limited this immuneACCESS table to in-frame rearrangements with V and J called. A share of clones is missing; checked studies link under half to unresolved V genes, and the rest is unexplained. V, J and clone size were drawn from that table, and D and trimming were deduced from the DNA. The table for this sample lists approximately 89,000 clones; under 90% of them were counted only once. The leading ten clones occupy roughly 14% of the sample.

Reading from cysteine to phenylalanine, the CDR3 counts 12 amino acids. Just CDR3 DNA is preserved here, 36 bases in frame from base 1. Taken from the germline V gene (reference sequence), the CDR1 and CDR2 loops are MNHNY and SVGAGI. Between the V and J ends, shortened by 6 bases and 7 bases respectively, the junction contains 12 bases. This receptor chain uses TRBV6-6 and TRBJ1-1, and TRBD1 may be the D gene, going by 6 matching bases. Sequenced input: peripheral blood. This receptor was taken from a woman in her seventies with acute or convalescent COVID-19. This receptor carries the CDR3 CASRRTEDEAFF. The DNA sequence is TGTGCCAGCAGACGGACAGAGGATGAAGCTTTCTTT.